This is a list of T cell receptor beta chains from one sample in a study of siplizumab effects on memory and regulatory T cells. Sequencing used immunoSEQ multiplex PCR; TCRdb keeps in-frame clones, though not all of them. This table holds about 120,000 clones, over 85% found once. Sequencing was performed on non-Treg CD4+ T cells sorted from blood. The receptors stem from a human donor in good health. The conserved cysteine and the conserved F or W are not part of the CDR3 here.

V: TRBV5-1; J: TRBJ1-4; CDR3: ASSRPLLNEKLF
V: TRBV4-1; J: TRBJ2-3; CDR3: ASSQVGGGTQY
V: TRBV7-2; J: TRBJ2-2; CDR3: ASRGSGGATGELF
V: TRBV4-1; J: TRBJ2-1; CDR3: ASSHVSGGAYNEQF
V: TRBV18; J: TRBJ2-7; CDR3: ASSPARGQDLYEQY
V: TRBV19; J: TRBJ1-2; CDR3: ASRDKRGYGYT
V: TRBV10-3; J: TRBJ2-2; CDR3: AITRTGDGTGELF
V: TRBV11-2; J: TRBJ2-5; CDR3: ASSLGETQY
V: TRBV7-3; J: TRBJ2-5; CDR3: ASSNGQGKTQY
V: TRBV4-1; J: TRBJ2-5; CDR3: ASSQDKSGPQETQY
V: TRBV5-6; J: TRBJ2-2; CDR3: ASSWGTGANTGELF
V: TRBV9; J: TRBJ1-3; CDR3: ASSVVPDSSGNTIY
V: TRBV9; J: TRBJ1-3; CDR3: ASSVVEGPSSGNTIY
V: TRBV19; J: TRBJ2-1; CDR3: ASSIDVQPNNEQF
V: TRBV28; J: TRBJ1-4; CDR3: ASSWRKLF
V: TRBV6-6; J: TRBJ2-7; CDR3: ASSYTRGPYEQY
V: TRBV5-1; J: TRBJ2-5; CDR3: ASSLEGLAGLETQY
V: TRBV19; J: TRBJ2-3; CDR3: ASSMWGGSTDTQY
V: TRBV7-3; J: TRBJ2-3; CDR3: ASSPRGRTGRSTDTQY
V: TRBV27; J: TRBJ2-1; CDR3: ASSPPPGGYNEQF
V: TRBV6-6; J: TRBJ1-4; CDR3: ASSSTQGVGGKLF
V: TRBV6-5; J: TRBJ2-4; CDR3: ASSYGQGGNIQY
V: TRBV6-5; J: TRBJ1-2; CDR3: ASSVAATNYGYT
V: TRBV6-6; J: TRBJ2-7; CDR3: ASSYGRGPYEQY
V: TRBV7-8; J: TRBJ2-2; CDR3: ASSPSPGGTGELF
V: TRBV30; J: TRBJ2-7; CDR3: AWSPQNYEQY
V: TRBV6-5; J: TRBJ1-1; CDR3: ASKQQGVNTEAF
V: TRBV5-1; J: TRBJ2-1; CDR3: ASSPRPGDSSYNEQF